This entry lists 26 T cell receptor beta chains sequenced from one sample in a study of blood T cell repertoires in COVID-19. Clones were sequenced by immunoSEQ multiplex PCR, and TCRdb holds only the in-frame ones, with some missing. This table holds around 500,000 clones, 80% to 90% found once. The sequencing sample was made of peripheral blood. The source is a human donor in a cohort sampled during active COVID-19.

V gene TRBV5-5 combines with J gene TRBJ1-1; D is perhaps TRBD1 (6 bases). The CDR3 covers 15 residues. Germline CDR1 and CDR2: SGHKS and YYEKEE (reference sequence). Trimming took off 3 bases at V and 4 bases at J, with 16 bases between the two ends. The CDR3 sequence is CASSWGSTGTTEAFF. The CDR3 region has the DNA TGTGCCAGCAGCTGGGGGTCGACAGGCACCACTGAAGCTTTCTTT.

This clone occurred once. The chain is built from TRBV7-2 and TRBJ2-3, with TRBD1 identical over 9 bases. This CDR3 is 15 amino acids long. V dropped 2 bases and J dropped 6; count of bases not matched to a gene: 6. Per the germline V gene, CDR1 is SGHTA and CDR2 is FQGNSA. The CDR3 sequence: CASSLSGQGYDTQYF. DNA of the CDR3: TGTGCCAGCAGCTTATCGGGACAGGGTTACGATACGCAGTATTTT.

The chain has TRBV27 and TRBJ2-5; 7 nucleotides agree with TRBD2. The CDR3 has 15 amino acids. Trimming at V came to 6 bases and at J to 6 bases, leaving 13 bases not matched to a gene. Germline V gene data show CDR1 as MNHEY and CDR2 as SMNVEV (reference sequence). CDR3 sequence (DNA): TGTGCCAGCAGAGGAGGGGCTAGCGGCCTAAAGACCCAGTACTTC. Its protein product is CASRGGASGLKTQYF.

The chain uses TRBV2 and TRBJ2-5; TRBD2 might be the D (6 bases). Germline V gives CDR1 SNHLY, CDR2 FYNNEI. The CDR3 spans 13 residues. The V end was cut by 3 bases, the J end by 5 bases, with 10 bases between. CDR3 in DNA: TGTGCCAGCAGTGACCCTCGGGGGGAGACCCAGTACTTC. Protein product: CASSDPRGETQYF.

The V call is TRBV30, the J call TRBJ2-3; 14 nucleotides match TRBD2. There are 17 residues in the CDR3. After removal of 0 bases from V and 4 bases from J, the junction contained 6 bases not matched to a gene. CDR1 is GTSNPN and CDR2 is SVGIG in the germline V gene (reference sequence). The CDR3 nucleotides read TGTGCCTGGAGTGTGGGGACTAGCGGGAGTCTCCCAGATACGCAGTATTTT. Its translation: CAWSVGTSGSLPDTQYF.

This clone is a singleton in its sample. The gene calls are TRBV18 and TRBJ2-5; D is uncertain. This CDR3 spans 13 amino acids. Between the trimmed V and J ends, which lost 3 bases and 5 bases, there was a span of 10 bases. CDR1 KGHSH and CDR2 LQKENI come from the germline V gene. CDR3 nucleotide sequence: TGTGCCAGCTCACCCATTCGCGGCGAGACCCAGTACTTC. It yields the protein CASSPIRGETQYF.

V gene TRBV24-1 combines with J gene TRBJ1-1, with D hard to call. V was shortened by 7 bases and J by 4 bases, with 9 bases between the two germline ends. The germline CDR1 and CDR2 sequences are KGHDR and SFDVKD. The length of the CDR3 is 12 residues. CDR3 bases: TGTGCCACCAGAGGTCCGGGCACTGAAGCTTTCTTT. It encodes CATRGPGTEAFF.

V and J are TRBV9 and TRBJ2-1; 8 positions agree with TRBD2. V lost 0 bases to trimming and J lost 9 bases; unmatched junction nucleotides: 5. Germline V gene lookup returns CDR1 SGDLS and CDR2 YYNGEE. The CDR3 has 14 residues. The DNA of the CDR3 is TGTGCCAGCAGCGTAGTAGGGACTAGGGGTGAGCAGTTCTTC. Translation gives CASSVVGTRGEQFF.

This chain connects TRBV28 to TRBJ2-7, with D possibly being TRBD1 (7 bases). Germline CDR1 is MDHEN and CDR2 is SYDVKM. This CDR3 has 17 amino acids. V gave up 5 bases and J gave up 5 bases, with 25 bases separating them. DNA of the CDR3: TGTGCCAGCAGTCCCCCAACAGGGGTAGCGGCGACCCACGAGCAGTACTTC. Its translation is CASSPPTGVAATHEQYF.

The chain carries TRBV5-1 and TRBJ2-7; 7 nucleotides align to TRBD1. Germline CDR1 SGHRS, CDR2 YFSETQ. Trimming removed 5 bases from V and 0 bases from J; junction bases left unmatched: 11. CDR3 length: 16 residues. The CDR3 sequence is CASSQETGQVSYEQYF. The CDR3 nucleotides are TGCGCCAGCAGTCAAGAAACCGGACAGGTCTCCTACGAGCAGTACTTC.

This clone was found once. The chain employs TRBV28 and TRBJ2-1; 13 bases line up with TRBD2. Germline CDR1 and CDR2: MDHEN and SYDVKM. There are 16 residues in the CDR3. J lost 4 bases, V lost 5 bases, and 5 bases had no gene match. The CDR3 DNA reads TGTGCCAGCAGTACCCAGGGACTAGCGGGATACAATGAGCAGTTCTTC. It translates to CASSTQGLAGYNEQFF.

The chain has TRBV5-1 and TRBJ2-7; 13 nucleotides align to TRBD2. CDR1 and CDR2 from the germline V gene are SGHRS and YFSETQ. V shed 4 bases, J shed 0 bases, and the junction held 10 bases outside the gene matches. This CDR3 is built from 18 residues. The CDR3 protein is CASSPPRLAGGSSYEQYF. The CDR3 DNA follows: TGCGCCAGCAGCCCTCCGAGACTAGCGGGAGGAAGCTCCTACGAGCAGTACTTC.

The V and J genes are TRBV6-4 and TRBJ1-1; D not resolved. Trimming cost V 4 bases and J 4 bases, with 10 bases left between them. The CDR3 is made up of 13 amino acids. Germline-derived CDR1 and CDR2 are MRHNA and SNTAGT. CDR3: CASSATEGTEAFF. CDR3 DNA: TGTGCCAGCAGTGCGACCGAGGGCACTGAAGCTTTCTTT.

The chain has TRBV19 and TRBJ1-1; D possibly corresponds to TRBD1 (5 bases). CDR3 length: 14 amino acids. The germline V and J ends were trimmed by 7 bases and 5 bases, with 17 bases remaining between them. The V gene's germline CDR1 is LNHDA and CDR2 SQIVND (reference sequence). The CDR3 nucleotides read TGTGCCAGTACGGGAGAAGGGGTAGGGACTGAAGCTTTCTTT. It specifies CASTGEGVGTEAFF.

This clone was seen only once. V usage is TRBV6-1 and J usage is TRBJ1-1; 7 positions agree with TRBD1. Trimming cost V 2 bases and J 1 base; bases outside gene matches: 7. Germline V gene data show CDR1 as MNHNS and CDR2 as SASEGT. The CDR3 is made up of 16 amino acids. Written as DNA, the CDR3 is TGTGCCAGCAGTGAATATCTACAGGGGTGGAACACTGAAGCTTTCTTT. Encoded protein: CASSEYLQGWNTEAFF.

The chain employs TRBV10-3 and TRBJ2-6, with 7 bases aligning to TRBD2. After removal of 6 bases from V and 1 base from J, the junction contained 3 bases not matched to a gene. The CDR3 length is 15 residues. CDR1 and CDR2 (germline): ENHRY, SYGVKD. The CDR3 nucleotides are TGTGCCATCAGATCGGGGGGTTCTGGGGCCAACGTCCTGACTTTC. Its protein product is CAIRSGGSGANVLTF.

The chain joins TRBV3-1 (or the pseudogene TRBV3-2) to TRBJ1-2; D is ambiguous. Germline lookup yields CDR1 LGHDT and CDR2 YNNKEL (reference sequence). CDR3 size: 13 residues. Trimming pared 2 bases from V and 4 bases from J, leaving 8 bases between. The CDR3 loop is CASSQTDPYGYTF. In DNA, the CDR3 is TGTGCCAGCAGCCAAACAGACCCCTATGGCTACACCTTC.

CDR3 bases: TGCGCCAGCAGCTGGACAGCTCTCTCTGGGGCCAACGTCCTGACTTTC. Amino acid sequence: CASSWTALSGANVLTF. The chain links TRBV5-1 to TRBJ2-6; possibly TRBD1 for D (6 bases). CDR3 length: 16 amino acids. In germline, CDR1 is SGHRS, CDR2 YFSETQ. The germline V and J ends were trimmed by 3 bases and 0 bases, with 10 bases remaining between them.

The V call is TRBV18, the J call TRBJ1-1, with D maybe TRBD1 (6 bases). From germline, CDR1 is KGHSH and CDR2 LQKENI. V dropped 5 bases and J dropped 1 base, with 11 bases sitting between them. This CDR3 has 14 amino acids. Written as DNA, the CDR3 is TGTGCCAGCTCAACCCGACAGGAGAACACTGAAGCTTTCTTT. This sequence encodes CASSTRQENTEAFF.

The rearrangement uses TRBV7-2 and TRBJ1-3; the D is unclear. This CDR3 spans 15 amino acids. The ends were cut back, 6 bases at V and 2 bases at J, with 14 bases in the middle. Germline CDR1 reads SGHTA; CDR2 reads FQGNSA. Written as DNA, the CDR3 is TGTGCCAGCAGTCCTGGGTACGGGGCTGGAAACACCATATATTTT. Translated: CASSPGYGAGNTIYF.

The J gene is TRBJ2-3, the V gene TRBV6-6; 8 bases align to TRBD2. Germline V gene lookup returns CDR1 MNHNY and CDR2 SVGAGI (reference sequence). The CDR3 is 16 residues long. The V and J ends lost 0 bases and 5 bases, in that order; junction bases with no gene match: 7. Here the CDR3 DNA reads TGTGCCAGCAGTTACTCTAGCGGGGAAACGGGAGATACGCAGTATTTT. Its translation is CASSYSSGETGDTQYF.

This chain connects TRBV27 to TRBJ1-2; TRBD1 agrees at 10 bases. The V segment lost 5 bases and the J segment 4 bases; nucleotides outside the gene matches: 7. The length of the CDR3 is 15 residues. From germline, CDR1 is MNHEY and CDR2 SMNVEV (reference sequence). This CDR3 reads CASSPDRGDVYGYTF. The DNA of the CDR3 is TGTGCCAGCAGTCCGGACAGGGGGGACGTCTATGGCTACACCTTC.

The chain links TRBV6-5 to TRBJ1-2; D remains unclear. Germline lookup yields CDR1 MNHEY and CDR2 SVGAGI. Between the trimmed V and J ends, which lost 5 bases and 6 bases, there was a span of 16 bases. The CDR3 has 14 amino acids. CDR3 sequence reads: CASSPDRGGDGYTF. The CDR3 nucleotides are TGTGCCAGCAGTCCCGACCGGGGAGGCGATGGCTACACCTTC.

The chain has TRBV18 and TRBJ2-1; 7 bases line up with TRBD2. This CDR3 has 15 residues. Trimming cost V 4 bases and J 4 bases; bases outside gene matches: 7. Germline CDR1 is KGHSH and CDR2 is LQKENI. In DNA, the CDR3 is TGTGCCAGCTCACTTCTAGCGGAAAGATACAATGAGCAGTTCTTC. The encoded protein is CASSLLAERYNEQFF.

The chain combines TRBV28 with TRBJ2-1; 12 bases are shared with TRBD2. V lost 3 bases and J lost 7; bases outside the gene matches: 4. The germline gives CDR1 MDHEN, CDR2 SYDVKM. This CDR3 comprises 15 residues. CDR3 coding DNA: TGTGCCAGCAGTTTGAGGACTAGCGGGATAAATGAGCAGTTCTTC. Translating it yields CASSLRTSGINEQFF.

The V and J genes are TRBV18 and TRBJ1-4; D unresolved. V was clipped by 3 bases and J by 0 bases, with 8 bases between them. CDR1 is KGHSH and CDR2 is LQKENI in the germline V gene. The CDR3 length is 15 residues. The CDR3 protein is CASSPQEATNEKLFF. The DNA for the CDR3 is TGTGCCAGCTCACCTCAGGAGGCAACTAATGAAAAACTGTTTTTT.